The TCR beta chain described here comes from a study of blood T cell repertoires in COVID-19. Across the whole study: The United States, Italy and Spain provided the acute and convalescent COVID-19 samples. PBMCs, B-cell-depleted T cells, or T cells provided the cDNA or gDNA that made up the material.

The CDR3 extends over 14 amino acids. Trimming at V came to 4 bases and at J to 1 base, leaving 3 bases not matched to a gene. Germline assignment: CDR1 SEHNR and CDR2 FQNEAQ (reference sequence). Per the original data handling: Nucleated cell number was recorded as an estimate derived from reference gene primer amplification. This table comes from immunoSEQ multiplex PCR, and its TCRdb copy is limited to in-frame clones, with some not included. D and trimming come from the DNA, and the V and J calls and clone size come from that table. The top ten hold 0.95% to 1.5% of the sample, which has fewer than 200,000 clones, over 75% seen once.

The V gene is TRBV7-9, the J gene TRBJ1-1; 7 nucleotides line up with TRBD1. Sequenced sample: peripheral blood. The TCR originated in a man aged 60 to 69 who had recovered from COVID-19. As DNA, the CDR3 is TGTGCCAGCAGCTCCGGACAGGCGAACACTGAAGCTTTCTTT. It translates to CASSSGQANTEAFF.